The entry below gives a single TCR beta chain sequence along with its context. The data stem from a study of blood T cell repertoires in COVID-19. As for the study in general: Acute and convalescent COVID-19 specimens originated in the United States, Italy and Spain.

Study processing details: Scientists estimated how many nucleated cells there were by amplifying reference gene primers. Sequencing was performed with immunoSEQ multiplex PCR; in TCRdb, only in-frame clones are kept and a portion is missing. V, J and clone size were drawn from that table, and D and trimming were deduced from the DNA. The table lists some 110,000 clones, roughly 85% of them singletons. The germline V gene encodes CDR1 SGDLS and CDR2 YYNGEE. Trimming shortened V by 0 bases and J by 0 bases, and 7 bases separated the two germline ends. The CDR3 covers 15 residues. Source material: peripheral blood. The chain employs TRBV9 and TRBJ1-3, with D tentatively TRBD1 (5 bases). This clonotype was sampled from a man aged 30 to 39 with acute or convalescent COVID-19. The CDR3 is CASSVGGDSGNTIYF. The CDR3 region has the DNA TGTGCCAGCAGCGTAGGGGGGGACTCTGGAAACACCATATATTTT.